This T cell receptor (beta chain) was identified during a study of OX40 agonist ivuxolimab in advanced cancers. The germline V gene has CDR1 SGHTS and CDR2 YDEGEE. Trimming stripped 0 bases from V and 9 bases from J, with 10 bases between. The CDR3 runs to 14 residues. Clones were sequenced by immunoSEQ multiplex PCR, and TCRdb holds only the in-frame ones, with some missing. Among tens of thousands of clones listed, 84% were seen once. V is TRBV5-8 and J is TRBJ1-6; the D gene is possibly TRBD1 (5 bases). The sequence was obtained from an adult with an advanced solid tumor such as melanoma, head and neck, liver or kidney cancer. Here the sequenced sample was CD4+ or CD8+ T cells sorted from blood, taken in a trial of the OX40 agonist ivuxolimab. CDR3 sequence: CASSLGVGGSPLHF. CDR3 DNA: TGTGCCAGCAGCTTGGGGGTGGGGGGTTCACCCCTCCACTTT.